What follows are 2 T cell receptor beta chains derived from one specimen sequenced in a study of early T cells in non-severe SARS-CoV-2 infection. Each CDR3 protein is one row after TCRdb ran MiXCR on the 5' RACE reads. The profile shows fewer than 50,000 distinct CDR3 sequences, about 4% of them singletons. Input material: whole blood. Receptor source: an adult who was a healthcare worker with PCR-confirmed SARS-CoV-2 infection or an uninfected control (not recorded which).

Many counts were recorded for this clonotype. J is TRBJ2-7 and V is TRBV18, with D possibly TRBD1 on 5 matching bases. V was pared by 2 bases and J by 5 bases, with 10 bases between. The CDR3 is 13 residues long. Germline CDR1 is KGHSH and CDR2 is LQKENI. The CDR3 DNA sequence: TGTGCCAGCTCACCAGGGGCGGCCAACGAGCAGTACTTC. As protein: CASSPGAANEQYF.

This clonotype was recorded many times. The chain carries TRBV20-1 and TRBJ2-1; the match to TRBD2 covers 8 bases. The length of the CDR3 is 14 residues. Per the germline V gene, CDR1 is DFQATT and CDR2 is SNEGSKA (reference sequence). V dropped 6 bases and J dropped 4; count of bases not matched to a gene: 8. The CDR3 region is CSASREGLYNEQFF. The CDR3 nucleotides are TGCAGTGCCTCACGGGAGGGCCTTTACAATGAGCAGTTCTTC.